This T cell receptor beta chain was captured by sequencing in a study of cytomegalovirus exposure and HLA in healthy donors. The PCR made use of 60 Vbeta and 13 Jbeta primers. Assay: immunoSEQ multiplex PCR; the TCRdb copy retains only in-frame clones and omits some. Counted here are approximately 69,000 clones, 65% to 80% occurring once; the ten biggest clones make up roughly 20%. Germline values: CDR1 SNHLY, CDR2 FYNNEI. The CDR3 consists of 14 residues. Trimming took 7 bases from V and 2 from J, leaving 15 bases between them. Worth noting for this clone: What it recognizes is unknown.

Study-wide points: Reports indicated that the classifier achieved high specificity and sensitivity in diagnosing cytomegalovirus status. According to a later analysis, most TCR beta chains associated with CMV appeared HLA-restricted. When a later analysis was performed, an Asian-associated ancestry cluster reportedly had fewer N-insertions than the roughly 690-donor mean.

The TCR comes from a man aged 35 to 55 in good health and CMV-seropositive. V usage is TRBV2 and J usage is TRBJ2-7, with D possibly matching TRBD1 (5 bases). Sample: PBMCs. CDR3: CASKSGQTAYEQYF. DNA of the CDR3: TGTGCCAGCAAGTCGGGTCAGACAGCCTACGAGCAGTACTTC.